This is a list of T cell receptor beta chains from one sample in a study of cytomegalovirus exposure and HLA in healthy donors. Here immunoSEQ multiplex PCR was the method, and the copy in TCRdb shows in-frame clones only, minus some. The sample has under 200,000 clones; around 80% are singletons. Sequenced: PBMCs. All receptors derive from a woman under 30 in good health and CMV-seropositive. CDR3s include the opening cysteine and the closing phenylalanine or tryptophan. The order of the fields is clone size, J gene, V gene, D gene, CDR3 protein, CDR3 DNA. The D gene is left open where the match is weak. For some rows the clone size is stated as once, few or many, or as a class when expanded; others skip it.

NA,TRBJ1-2,TRBV5-1,TRBD1,CASSPDRDYYGYTF,TGCGCCAGCAGCCCAGACAGGGATTACTATGGCTACACCTTC
NA,TRBJ2-2,TRBV7-7,NA,CASSSAANTGELFF,TGTGCTAGCAGCTCCGCAGCGAACACCGGGGAGCTGTTTTTT
NA,TRBJ1-5,TRBV19,TRBD1,CASSTRDRFHQPQHF,TGTGCCAGTAGTACCCGGGACAGGTTCCATCAGCCCCAGCATTTT
NA,TRBJ2-1,TRBV30,TRBD2,CAWRATGTSGYNEQFF,TGTGCCTGGAGAGCAACCGGGACTAGCGGCTACAATGAGCAGTTCTTC
NA,TRBJ1-4,TRBV5-1,NA,CASSSAGGTTNEKLFF,TGCGCCAGCAGCTCAGCGGGGGGTACAACTAATGAAAAACTGTTTTTT
NA,TRBJ2-5,TRBV19,NA,CASSILGRQETQYF,TGTGCCAGTAGTATACTCGGTCGACAAGAGACCCAGTACTTC
NA,TRBJ1-1,TRBV10-3,NA,CAISEPSAQGGTEAFF,TGTGCCATCAGTGAGCCATCGGCACAGGGTGGTACTGAAGCTTTCTTT
NA,TRBJ2-1,TRBV4-2,NA,CASSQVPAGNGEQFF,TGTGCCAGCAGCCAAGTCCCGGCCGGGAATGGTGAGCAGTTCTTC
few,TRBJ1-1,TRBV13,TRBD1,CASSVGTGGTTEAFF,TGTGCCAGCAGCGTTGGGACAGGGGGGACCACTGAAGCTTTCTTT
NA,TRBJ2-2,TRBV7-3,TRBD2,CASSLTALGLAGPRGGAGELFF,TGTGCCAGCAGCTTAACAGCCCTGGGACTAGCGGGCCCCCGTGGGGGCGCCGGGGAGCTGTTTTTT
NA,TRBJ2-3,TRBV7-2,TRBD2,CASSSTSGGVTDTQYF,TGTGCCAGCAGCTCGACTAGCGGGGGGGTAACAGATACGCAGTATTTT
NA,TRBJ1-1,TRBV4-1,NA,CASSQDGETEAFF,TGCGCCAGCAGCCAAGATGGGGAGACTGAAGCTTTCTTT
NA,TRBJ1-2,TRBV19,TRBD1,CASRPRDRGNGGYTF,TGTGCCAGTAGGCCGCGGGACAGGGGGAATGGTGGCTACACCTTC
NA,TRBJ2-3,TRBV15,NA,CATSGLSGSDTQYF,TGTGCCACCAGCGGTTTGTCCGGGTCAGATACGCAGTATTTT
NA,TRBJ2-2,TRBV5-1,TRBD2,CASSPGTSGDITGELFF,TGCGCCAGCAGCCCAGGGACTAGCGGGGACATAACCGGGGAGCTGTTTTTT
NA,TRBJ2-3,TRBV6-5,NA,CASSYLAIPGDTQYF,TGTGCCAGCAGTTACCTGGCCATCCCAGGCGATACGCAGTATTTT
NA,TRBJ2-3,TRBV11-2,NA,CASNSYSTDTQYF,TGTGCCAGCAATTCCTATAGCACAGATACGCAGTATTTT
NA,TRBJ2-1,TRBV29-1,TRBD2,CGGRAGVGGDEQFF,TGCGGCGGACGGGCGGGGGTGGGGGGGGATGAGCAGTTCTTC
NA,TRBJ2-3,TRBV15,TRBD2,CATSRGGLVVDTQYF,TGTGCCACCAGCAGAGGGGGACTAGTGGTAGATACGCAGTATTTT
NA,TRBJ1-4,TRBV6-5,TRBD1,CASRTGANEKLFF,TGTGCCAGCCGGACAGGCGCTAATGAAAAACTGTTTTTT
NA,TRBJ2-7,TRBV10-3,TRBD2,CAISGSTSGVSSYEQYF,TGTGCCATCAGTGGAAGTACTAGCGGGGTTAGCTCCTACGAGCAGTACTTC
NA,TRBJ2-2,TRBV6-5,TRBD2,CASSYMLAGGQGELFF,TGTGCCAGCAGTTACATGTTAGCGGGGGGGCAAGGGGAGCTGTTTTTT
NA,TRBJ1-6,TRBV9,NA,CASSVSGRGSPLHF,TGTGCCAGCAGCGTCTCCGGCCGGGGATCACCCCTCCACTTT
NA,TRBJ2-2,TRBV6-5,NA,CASSYSPYREVGELFF,TGTGCCAGCAGTTACTCTCCCTACAGGGAAGTCGGGGAGCTGTTTTTT
NA,TRBJ2-5,TRBV11-2,NA,CASSPTRGGTGETQYF,TGTGCCAGCAGCCCCACGAGGGGGGGCACCGGAGAGACCCAGTACTTC
NA,TRBJ2-5,TRBV2,TRBD2,CASFWGLRETQYF,TGTGCCAGCTTTTGGGGACTAAGAGAGACCCAGTACTTC
NA,TRBJ1-5,TRBV7-2,TRBD1,CASSSQGTGNQPQHF,TGTGCCAGCAGCTCACAAGGGACAGGAAATCAGCCCCAGCATTTT
NA,TRBJ2-7,TRBV5-4,TRBD2,CASSPPSGTSEQYF,TGTGCCAGCAGCCCGCCCAGCGGGACTTCCGAGCAGTACTTC